The clone carrying this TCR beta chain was picked up many times. Primers used in a second PCR of about 6 to 12 cycles were a sample-barcoded 5' primer and a J-beta primer mix. Each CDR3 protein gets one entry after TCRdb re-called the 5' RACE reads with MiXCR. The repertoire holds about 680,000 distinct CDR3 sequences, with 45% to 50% as singletons. The sample comes from a study of blood T cells in healthy people across ages. The J segment lost 3 bases and the V segment lost 6 bases, leaving 5 bases of the junction unmatched. The CDR3 length is 13 residues. This receptor was obtained from an older woman in good health. Sequences were obtained from blood. The rearrangement uses TRBV12-3 or TRBV12-4 and TRBJ2-7; 7 bases fit TRBD1. The CDR3 loop is CASSPGTDYEQYF. CDR3 DNA sequence: TGTGCCAGCAGCCCAGGGACAGACTACGAGCAGTACTTC.